This TCR beta chain was captured in a study of blood T cells in healthy people across ages. Germline CDR1 is SGHRS and CDR2 is YFSETQ. Trimming removed 3 bases from V and 6 bases from J, with 22 bases in between. The length of the CDR3 is 16 residues. A second PCR, run for roughly 7 to 12 cycles, used a sample-barcoded 5' primer plus a J-beta primer mix. TCRdb used MiXCR to reprocess the 5' RACE reads, holding one entry per CDR3 protein. The sample records more than 1,400,000 distinct CDR3 sequences, approximately 42% being singletons. As concerns this clonotype: The target antigen is unknown.

Points from the study as a whole: TCR beta diversity tracked closely with naive T cell percentage. The unsorted PBMCs prevented any conclusive comparison of naive versus antigen-experienced cells.

All donors came from Russia, were Caucasian and healthy, and spanned ages roughly 6 to 95. Researchers report isolating at least 6 million PBMCs per sample. The chain has TRBV5-1 and TRBJ2-7; D is ambiguous. This sequence originates from a woman aged 18 to 35 in good health. Sequenced material: blood. Here the CDR3 reads CASSSPNDGGLLEQYF. For the CDR3, the DNA is TGCGCCAGCAGCTCCCCCAACGACGGCGGTCTCCTCGAGCAGTACTTC.